This T cell receptor (beta chain) appears in the sequencing data of a study of blood T cell repertoires in COVID-19. Participant-reported clinical history was the basis for cohort assignment. Two negative PCRs, clearance, or symptom resolution had been documented for recovered Cohort 3 donors. Trimming cost V 7 bases and J 4 bases, with 20 bases left between them. CDR1 and CDR2 from the germline V gene are LNHDA and SQIVND (reference sequence). The CDR3 is 15 amino acids. Methods used by the authors: Amplification of reference gene primers was used by the study to estimate nucleated cell counts. This table comes from immunoSEQ multiplex PCR, and its TCRdb copy is limited to in-frame clones, with some not included. V, J and clone size are those of that table, while D and trimming were read from the DNA. The sample lists 270,000 or so clones; about 86% were seen once.

Sequenced sample: PBMCs or T cells enriched from blood (not recorded which). The genes are TRBV19 and TRBJ2-7, with a tentative D call TRBD1 (7 bases). The TCR originated in a man in his fifties or sixties who had recovered from COVID-19. The CDR3 protein is CASTSSEQGGYEQYF. The CDR3 coding sequence is TGTGCCAGTACTTCATCCGAGCAGGGGGGTTACGAGCAGTACTTC.